A single sample is the source of the 21 T cell receptor beta chains below, sequenced in a study of CD8+CD57+ T cells in acquired aplastic anemia. For CDR3 and TCR beta VDJ profiling, genomic DNA was the template used. TCRdb fed the reads into MiXCR, producing one record per CDR3 protein. The data show hundreds of thousands of distinct CDR3 sequences, 65% to 75% seen once. The sequenced sample consisted of sorted CD4+, CD8+, or CD8+CD57+ T cells (not recorded which) from PBMCs. These receptors were taken from a human donor in good health, serving as a control.

The CDR3 bases are TGTGCCAGCAGCGTAGGCGACAGGGGCTACACCTTC. It is translated as CASSVGDRGYTF. The gene calls are TRBV9 and TRBJ1-2, with D tentatively TRBD1 (6 bases). CDR1 SGDLS and CDR2 YYNGEE come from the germline V gene. This CDR3 has 12 amino acids. Trimming pared 0 bases from V and 8 bases from J, leaving 8 bases between.

V gene TRBV10-2 combines with J gene TRBJ2-1; TRBD2 aligns across 8 bases. The CDR3 contains 15 residues. V shed 6 bases, J shed 2 bases, and the junction held 6 bases outside the gene matches. Per the germline V gene, CDR1 is WSHSY and CDR2 is SAAADI. Here the CDR3 DNA reads TGCGCCAGCAGCCCCACGGGACTAGCCTACAATGAGCAGTTCTTC. Encoded protein: CASSPTGLAYNEQFF.

In the case of this clonotype: Compared with germline, one end of the junction differs, possibly owing to a read error. The CDR3 DNA reads as TGCGCCAGCAGCTACGGAACAGGCCTCTACGAGGCTTACTTC. Its translation: CASSYGTGLYEAYF. The chain is built from TRBV7-2 and TRBJ2-7; a possible D gene is TRBD1 (5 bases). Germline assignment: CDR1 SGHTA and CDR2 FQGNSA. The CDR3 sequence is 14 residues long.

The rearrangement joins TRBV7-8 to TRBJ1-4; D gene uncertain. Germline loops: CDR1 SGHVS, CDR2 FQNEAQ. V was shortened by 3 bases and J by 15 bases, with 20 bases between the two germline ends. The CDR3 is 14 residues long. CDR3 sequence: CASSLRIGGGKVFF. The CDR3 DNA sequence: TGTGCCAGCAGCTTGCGCATCGGTGGTGGCAAAGTGTTTTTT.

The chain has TRBV20-1 and TRBJ2-3; D unclear. Germline CDR1 is DFQATT and CDR2 is SNEGSKA (reference sequence). The CDR3 totals 13 residues. The ends were cut back, 6 bases at V and 10 bases at J, with 20 bases in the middle. Written as DNA, the CDR3 is TGCAGTGCCCTTGTTACAAGCACAGTCCCGCAGTATTTT. Translating it yields CSALVTSTVPQYF.

Concerning this clonotype itself: Sequence at one end of the junction differs from germline and may be a read error. The CDR3 loop reads CASSLGAGEYGQVF. The CDR3 nucleotides are TGTGCCAGCAGCTTAGGTGCGGGGGAGTATGGGCAAGTCTTC. This rearrangement joins TRBV9 to TRBJ2-1; 7 bases match TRBD2. The CDR3 has 14 residues. The germline V gene has CDR1 SGDLS and CDR2 YYNGEE.

This clonotype has ten or more counts. The genes are TRBV5-1 and TRBJ2-3; TRBD1 is a possible D gene (5 bases). CDR3 length: 15 residues. With 4 bases removed from V and 4 bases from J, the gap between germline ends came to 16 bases. Per the germline V gene, CDR1 is SGHRS and CDR2 is YFSETQ. The CDR3 protein is CASSEGQGLADTQYF. The CDR3 coding sequence is TGCGCCAGCAGCGAAGGACAAGGGCTGGCAGATACGCAGTATTTT.

V is TRBV12-3 or TRBV12-4 and J is TRBJ1-6; D unclear. V was trimmed by 7 bases and J by 10 bases, leaving 11 bases between them. The CDR3 has 12 residues. The DNA of the CDR3 is TGTGCCAGCACCTCAGCGCCGTCACCCCTCCACTTT. Protein sequence: CASTSAPSPLHF.

This clonotype was counted at least ten times. V is TRBV20-1 and J is TRBJ1-1; no clear D. V lost 0 bases and J lost 11, with 13 bases in between. Germline CDR1 is DFQATT and CDR2 is SNEGSKA (reference sequence). The CDR3 is 12 residues long. CDR3: CSARDSRRLAFF. The CDR3, as DNA: TGCAGTGCTAGAGATTCCCGTCGGCTCGCTTTCTTT.

The count of this clonotype is one. This chain joins TRBV20-1 and TRBJ1-5; 9 bases match TRBD1. This CDR3 has 15 amino acids. In germline, CDR1 is DFQATT, CDR2 SNEGSKA (reference sequence). With V trimmed by 3 bases and J by 3 bases, 6 bases remained unmatched. The CDR3 here is CSARSGTGINQPQHF. CDR3 bases: TGCAGTGCTAGGTCAGGGACAGGGATCAATCAGCCCCAGCATTTT.

In regard to this clonotype: The junction differs from germline at one of its ends, possibly a read error. The CDR3 spells CSARGRAGSDTQYF. DNA of the CDR3: TGCAGTGCCAGAGGTCGTGCGGGCTCAGATACGCAGTATTTT. The genes are TRBV20-1 and TRBJ2-3; TRBD2 might be the D (5 bases). This CDR3 has 14 amino acids. Looked up from germline, CDR1 is DFQATT and CDR2 is SNEGSKA (reference sequence).

A remark on this clonotype: This may come from a read error, since a much larger clone is one base off. The chain carries TRBV5-1 and TRBJ2-3; the D is unclear. The J call is in doubt because the DNA end fits TRBJ1-5 better. Germline V lookup: CDR1 SGHRS, CDR2 YFSETQ. The CDR3 has 15 residues. Here the CDR3 reads CASGSSRTSTDTQHF. The DNA for the CDR3 is TGCGCCAGCGGAAGTAGCCGAACCTCCACAGATACGCAGCATTTT.

This clonotype has a count of ten or more. The rearrangement links TRBV19 to TRBJ2-3, with a weak D call TRBD1 (6 bases). Germline V gene data show CDR1 as LNHDA and CDR2 as SQIVND (reference sequence). The CDR3 consists of 15 residues. Between the trimmed V and J ends, which lost 2 bases and 4 bases, there was a span of 13 bases. CDR3 DNA: TGTGCCAGTAGTATAATCCCAGGGGCGGCAGATACGCAGTATTTT. Translation gives CASSIIPGAADTQYF.

This clonotype was recorded at least ten times. J is TRBJ1-1 and V is TRBV20-1; D is ambiguous. Germline-derived CDR1 and CDR2 are DFQATT and SNEGSKA (reference sequence). With 3 bases removed from V and 10 bases from J, the gap between germline ends came to 9 bases. There are 10 residues in the CDR3. The CDR3 is CSASRHLAFF. The CDR3 DNA reads as TGCAGTGCTAGTCGGCATTTAGCTTTCTTT.

The chain carries TRBV12-3 or TRBV12-4 and TRBJ2-1, with D possibly being TRBD1 (9 bases). This CDR3 has 15 residues. V shed 7 bases and J shed 5 bases, with 18 bases lying between them. The CDR3 protein is CASTGGDRVNNEQFF. DNA of the CDR3: TGTGCCAGCACCGGGGGGGACAGGGTTAACAATGAGCAGTTCTTC.

The chain has TRBV5-1 and TRBJ2-3, with TRBD2 matching 10 bases. Germline CDR1 reads SGHRS; CDR2 reads YFSETQ. CDR3 length: 16 residues. The ends lost 4 bases at V and 5 bases at J; junction bases unmatched: 10. In nucleotides, the CDR3 is TGCGCCAGCAGCAGGGAGAGCGGGGGGGGTAAAGATACGCAGTATTTT. This sequence encodes CASSRESGGGKDTQYF.

With respect to this clonotype: The junction differs from germline at one of its ends, possibly a read error. The chain employs TRBV7-2 and TRBJ2-3; D perhaps matches TRBD1 (6 bases). This CDR3 region has 16 residues. From germline, CDR1 is SGHTA and CDR2 FQGNSA. CDR3 amino acids: CASSLTGAKGNTFQYF. The CDR3 coding sequence is TGCGCCAGCAGCCTGACAGGAGCGAAAGGCAACACCTTCCAGTATTTT.

A single count supports this clonotype. V gene TRBV5-4 combines with J gene TRBJ2-3; D may be TRBD1 (6 bases). The CDR3 totals 14 residues. The V end was cut by 4 bases, the J end by 2 bases, with 11 bases between. Germline lookup yields CDR1 SGHNT and CDR2 YYREEE (reference sequence). Written as DNA, the CDR3 is TGTGCCAGCAGCCCTGGGACACTCACAGATACGCAGTATTTT. It is translated as CASSPGTLTDTQYF.

A word on this clonotype: Mismatch with germline at one junction end may stem from a read error. The rearrangement joins TRBV2 to TRBJ1-4; TRBD1 is a possible D gene (5 bases). In germline, CDR1 is SNHLY, CDR2 FYNNEI. The CDR3 consists of 16 residues. Written as DNA, the CDR3 is TGCGCCAGCAGCCGAGACGCGGGGCGAGCGGATGAAAAGCTGTTTTTT. Translation: CASSRDAGRADEKLFF.

The rearrangement links TRBV5-4 to TRBJ1-6; D unclear. There are 16 residues in the CDR3. Germline V gives CDR1 SGHNT, CDR2 YYREEE (reference sequence). V was clipped by 3 bases and J by 8 bases, with 18 bases between them. CDR3 region: CASSSTSGQRDSPLHF. The CDR3 nucleotides read TGTGCCAGCAGCTCGACTAGCGGGCAACGGGATTCACCCCTCCACTTT.

Remarks on this clonotype: Its ends do not fully match the called genes, so a read error is possible. This chain connects TRBV15 to TRBJ2-7; 8 nucleotides align to TRBD1. CDR3 length: 14 amino acids. Germline CDR1 and CDR2: LNHNV and YYDKDF (reference sequence). This CDR3 reads CASSWTGTPDEQYF. Written as DNA, the CDR3 is TGTGCCAGCAGCTGGACAGGGACCCCCGACGAGCAGTACTTC.